This TCR beta chain is from a study of cytomegalovirus exposure and HLA in healthy donors. Study results and limitations: Within an earlier analysis, most TCR beta V segments proved productive either about 87% or about 30% of the time. The study listed under 200 cytomegalovirus-associated TCR beta chains.

Germline CDR1 reads SGHRS; CDR2 reads YFSETQ. Trimming at V came to 3 bases and at J to 4 bases, leaving 7 bases not matched to a gene. The CDR3 sequence is 16 residues long. The PCR had 60 Vbeta and 13 Jbeta primers. Data came from immunoSEQ multiplex PCR; TCRdb stores just in-frame clones and leaves some out. Of about 110,000 clones in the sample, over 75% were seen once. Healthy bone marrow donors supplied every sample. As regards this clone: Antigen: not known.

The sample was PBMCs. This clonotype originated in a man in his sixties in good health and CMV-seronegative. The V call is TRBV5-1, the J call TRBJ2-1; TRBD2 matches at 10 bases. DNA for the CDR3: TGCGCCAGCAGCTCGCTTACTAGCGGGGCGTACAATGAGCAGTTCTTC. It specifies CASSSLTSGAYNEQFF.